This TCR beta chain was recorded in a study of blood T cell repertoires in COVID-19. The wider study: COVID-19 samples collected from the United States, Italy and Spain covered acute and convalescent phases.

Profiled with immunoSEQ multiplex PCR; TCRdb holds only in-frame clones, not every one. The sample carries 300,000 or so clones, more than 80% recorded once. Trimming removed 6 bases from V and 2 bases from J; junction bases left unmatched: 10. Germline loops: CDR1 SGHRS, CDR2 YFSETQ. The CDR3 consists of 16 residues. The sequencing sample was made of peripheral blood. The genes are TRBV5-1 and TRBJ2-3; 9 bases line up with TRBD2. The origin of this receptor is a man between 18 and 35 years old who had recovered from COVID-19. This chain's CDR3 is CASTAGGGAATDTQYF. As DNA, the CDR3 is TGCGCCAGCACCGCGGGAGGGGGAGCAGCCACAGATACGCAGTATTTT.